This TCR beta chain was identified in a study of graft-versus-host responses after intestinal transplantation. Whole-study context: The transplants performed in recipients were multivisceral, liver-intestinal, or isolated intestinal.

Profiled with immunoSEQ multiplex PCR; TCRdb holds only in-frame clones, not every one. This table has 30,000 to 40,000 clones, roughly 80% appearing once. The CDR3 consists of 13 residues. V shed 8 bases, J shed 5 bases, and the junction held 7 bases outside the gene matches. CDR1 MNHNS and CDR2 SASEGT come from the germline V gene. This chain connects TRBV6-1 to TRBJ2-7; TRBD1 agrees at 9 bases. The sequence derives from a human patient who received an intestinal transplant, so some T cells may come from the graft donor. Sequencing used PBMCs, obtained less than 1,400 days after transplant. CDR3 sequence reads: CASPGTGPHEQYF. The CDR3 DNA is TGTGCCAGCCCCGGGACAGGGCCCCACGAGCAGTACTTC.